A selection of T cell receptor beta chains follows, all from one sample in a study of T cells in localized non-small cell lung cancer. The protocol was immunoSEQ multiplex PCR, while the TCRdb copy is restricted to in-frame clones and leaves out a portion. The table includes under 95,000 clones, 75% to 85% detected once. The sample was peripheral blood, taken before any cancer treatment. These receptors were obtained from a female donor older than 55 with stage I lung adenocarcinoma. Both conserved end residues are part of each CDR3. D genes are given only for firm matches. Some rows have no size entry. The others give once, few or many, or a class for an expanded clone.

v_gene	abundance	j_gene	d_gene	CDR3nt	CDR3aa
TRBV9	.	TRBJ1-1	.	TGTGCCAGCAGCCCAAGGACAGTAACCATGAACACTGAAGCTTTCTTT	CASSPRTVTMNTEAFF
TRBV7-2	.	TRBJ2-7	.	TGTGCCAGCAGCTCGGGCCCAGGACTCCTACGATTCCACGAGCAGTACTTC	CASSSGPGLLRFHEQYF
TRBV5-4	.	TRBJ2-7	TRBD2	TGTGCCAGCAGCTTGGCCAGCGGGGGGATTGCCCACGAGCAGTACTTC	CASSLASGGIAHEQYF
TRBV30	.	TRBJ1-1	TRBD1	TGTGCCTGGAGTGTACCGGACAGGGTGGTCTTGAGCACTGAAGCTTTCTTT	CAWSVPDRVVLSTEAFF
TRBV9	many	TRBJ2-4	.	TGTGCCAGCAGCGTAGGGGGGGAAGAAAACATTCAGTACTTC	CASSVGGEENIQYF
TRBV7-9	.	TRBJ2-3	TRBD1	TGTGCCAGCAGCTCGGACAGGGACACAGATACGCAGTATTTT	CASSSDRDTDTQYF
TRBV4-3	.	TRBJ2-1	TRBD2	TGCGCCAGCAGCCAAGATCCCTCGACTAGCGGGGGTCACAATGAGCAGTTCTTC	CASSQDPSTSGGHNEQFF
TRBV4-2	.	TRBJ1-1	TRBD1	TGTGCCAGCACCGGCGGACAGGGTAACACTGAAGCTTTCTTT	CASTGGQGNTEAFF
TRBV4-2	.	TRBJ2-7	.	TGTGCCAGCAGCCAAGGGGGTAGCTCCTACGAGCAGTACTTC	CASSQGGSSYEQYF
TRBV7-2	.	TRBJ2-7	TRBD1	TGTGCCAGCAGCTTGGGGACAGGGGTCTACGAGCAGTACTTC	CASSLGTGVYEQYF
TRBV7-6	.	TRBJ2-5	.	TGTGCCAGCAGCTTTGGTTCTGAGACCCAGTACTTC	CASSFGSETQYF
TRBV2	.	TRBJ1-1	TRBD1	TGTGCCAGCAGGGACAGGCGGCTCCCAAACACTGAAGCTTTCTTT	CASRDRRLPNTEAFF
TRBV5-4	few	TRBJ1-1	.	TGTGCCAGCAGCTTAAGGGGTACCGAAGCTTTCTTT	CASSLRGTEAFF
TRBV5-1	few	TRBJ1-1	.	TGCGCCAGCAGCTTGATTCAGATGAACACTGAAGCTTTCTTT	CASSLIQMNTEAFF
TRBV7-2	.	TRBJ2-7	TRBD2	TGTGCCAGCAGCGTTAGCGGGGGCGAGCAGTACTTC	CASSVSGGEQYF
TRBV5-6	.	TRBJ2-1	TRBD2	TGTGCCAGCAGCACACTAGCGGGAGTTGCGGGTGAGCAGTTCTTC	CASSTLAGVAGEQFF
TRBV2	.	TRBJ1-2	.	TGTGCCAGCAGCCGGGAACTAAACTATGGCTACACCTTC	CASSRELNYGYTF
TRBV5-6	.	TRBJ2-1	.	TGTGCCAGCACCTTTTATGGAGGCCCCTACAATGAGCAGTTCTTC	CASTFYGGPYNEQFF
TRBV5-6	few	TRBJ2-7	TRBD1	TGTGCCAGCAGCTTGGTTCGACAGGGCTTCTACGAGCAGTACTTC	CASSLVRQGFYEQYF
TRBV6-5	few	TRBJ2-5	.	TGTGCCAGCAGCTATTTTCAGGGCCAAGAGACCCAGTACTTC	CASSYFQGQETQYF
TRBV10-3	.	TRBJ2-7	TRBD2	TGTGCCATCAGCGACAAGGGACTAGGGTACGAGCAGTACTTC	CAISDKGLGYEQYF
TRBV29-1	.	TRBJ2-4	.	TGCAGCGTGCCGTTCGGGCCCCAAAACATTCAGTACTTC	CSVPFGPQNIQYF
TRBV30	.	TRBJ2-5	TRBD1	TGTGCCTGGAGCCGGGACAGGGGGTACCAAGAGACCCAGTACTTC	CAWSRDRGYQETQYF
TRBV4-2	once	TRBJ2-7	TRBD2	TGTGCCAGCAGCCAAGGCCCGGGACTAGCGGGGATCTCCTACGAGCAGTACTTC	CASSQGPGLAGISYEQYF
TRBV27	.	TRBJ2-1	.	TGTGCCAGCATGAGGGGCCAGGTTTACAATGAGCAGTTCTTC	CASMRGQVYNEQFF
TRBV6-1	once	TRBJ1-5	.	TGTGCCAGCAGTGAGGCAGTAGATCAGCCCCAGCATTTT	CASSEAVDQPQHF
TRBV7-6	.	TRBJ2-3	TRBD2	TGTGCCAGCAGCCTACCCCTCGAACTAGCGGGGAGCACAGATACGCAGTATTTT	CASSLPLELAGSTDTQYF
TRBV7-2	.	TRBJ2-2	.	TGTGCCAGCAGCTTAGACTTCGGACGGATCACCGGGGAGCTGTTTTTT	CASSLDFGRITGELFF
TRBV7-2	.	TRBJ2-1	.	TGTGCCAGCAGCTTAGTTGTGGCAGTGACAAATGAGCAGTTCTTC	CASSLVVAVTNEQFF
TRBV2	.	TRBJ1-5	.	TGTGCCAGCAGAGTCAATACAGGGTCGGGTCAGCCCCAGCATTTT	CASRVNTGSGQPQHF
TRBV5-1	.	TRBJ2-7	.	TGCGCCAGCAGCTTGTTTCAGTCCTACGAGCAGTACTTC	CASSLFQSYEQYF
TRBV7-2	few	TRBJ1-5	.	TGTGCCAGCAGCCCTCCCAATCAGCCCCAGCATTTT	CASSPPNQPQHF
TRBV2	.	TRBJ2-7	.	TGTGCCAGCGGACCTCGGCGGTACGAGCAGTACTTC	CASGPRRYEQYF
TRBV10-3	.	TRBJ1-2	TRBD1	TGTGCCATCAGTGCTCGGGACAGCTATGGCTACACCTTC	CAISARDSYGYTF
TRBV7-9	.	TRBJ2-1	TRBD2	TGTGCCAGCAGCTTCCTAGCGGGAGCTTACAATGAGCAGTTCTTC	CASSFLAGAYNEQFF
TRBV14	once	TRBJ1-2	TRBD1	TGTGCCAGCAGCCAAGATCGGACGACAGGGGGTGGCTACACCTTC	CASSQDRTTGGGYTF
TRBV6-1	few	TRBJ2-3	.	TGTGCCAGCAGTGAAGCGACACTATGGGGTACTAGCACAGATACGCAGTATTTT	CASSEATLWGTSTDTQYF
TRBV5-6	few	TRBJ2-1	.	TGTGCCAGCCAAGACTGGGACAATGAGCAGTTCTTC	CASQDWDNEQFF
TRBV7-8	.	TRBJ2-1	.	TGTGCCAGCAGCTCGGACCTTACGGGAACTTACAATGAGCAGTTCTTC	CASSSDLTGTYNEQFF
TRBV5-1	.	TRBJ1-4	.	TGCGCCAGCAGCTTGGAGGCAGATGTTAATGAAAAACTGTTTTTT	CASSLEADVNEKLFF
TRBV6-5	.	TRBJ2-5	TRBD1	TGTGCCAGCAGTTACGGGACAGGGAGACAAGAGACCCAGTACTTC	CASSYGTGRQETQYF
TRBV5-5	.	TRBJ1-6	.	TGTGCCAGCAGCTCGTGGACCCTAGGGAATTCACCCCTCCACTTT	CASSSWTLGNSPLHF
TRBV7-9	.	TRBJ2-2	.	TGTGCCAGCAGCCCTCCAGGGGCGAACACCGGGGAGCTGTTTTTT	CASSPPGANTGELFF
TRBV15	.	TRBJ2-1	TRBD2	TGTGCCACCAGCGTTGGACTAGCGGGAGCAGACAATGAGCAGTTCTTC	CATSVGLAGADNEQFF
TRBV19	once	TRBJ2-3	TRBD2	TGTGCCAGTAGGATAGCGGGGAGCACAGATACGCAGTATTTT	CASRIAGSTDTQYF
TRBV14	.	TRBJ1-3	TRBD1	TGTGCCAGCAGCCAAACTGCCGGGACAGGGTCGGGACCCGGAAACACCATATATTTT	CASSQTAGTGSGPGNTIYF
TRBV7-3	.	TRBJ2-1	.	TGTGCCAGCAGCCGGGGACCCCCCGACAATGAGCAGTTCTTC	CASSRGPPDNEQFF
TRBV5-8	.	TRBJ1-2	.	TGTGCCAGCAGCTTGGCCGGGGGGCCCTATGGCTACACCTTC	CASSLAGGPYGYTF
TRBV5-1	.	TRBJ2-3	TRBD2	TGCGCCAGCAGCTTGGTAGCGGGGGGCGGCACAGATACGCAGTATTTT	CASSLVAGGGTDTQYF
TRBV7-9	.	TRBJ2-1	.	TGTGCCAGCAGCTCCCTACCAGGGGCCAATGAGCAGTTCTTC	CASSSLPGANEQFF
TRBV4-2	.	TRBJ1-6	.	TGTGCCAGCAGCCAAGATTGGCCAGCGAATTCACCCCTCCACTTT	CASSQDWPANSPLHF